What follows describes a single T cell receptor beta chain. These data belong to a study of blood T cell repertoires in COVID-19. Whole-study context: Acute-phase and convalescent COVID-19 samples originated in the United States, Italy and Spain. The cDNA or gDNA used as material had been derived from T cells, B-cell-depleted T cells, or PBMCs.

In the authors' methods: How many nucleated cells were present was estimated from reference gene primer amplification. The protocol was immunoSEQ multiplex PCR, while the TCRdb copy is restricted to in-frame clones and leaves out a portion. V, J and clone size were drawn from that table, and D and trimming were deduced from the DNA. The profile shows fewer than 300,000 clones, about 88% of them singletons. Seattle's enrolled individuals joined amid active infection and were then monitored longitudinally. Germline V gene data show CDR1 as SGHNT and CDR2 as YYREEE (reference sequence). CDR3 size: 16 residues. Unmatched junction bases numbered 7, after V lost 6 bases and J lost 3 bases.

This chain joins TRBV5-4 and TRBJ2-7, with TRBD2 matching over 15 bases. The TCR originated in a human donor with COVID-19, enrolled during active disease. The donor label of this sample is uncertain. The sample was peripheral blood. CDR3 sequence (DNA): TGTGCCAGCACCGGGACTAGCGGGAGGAGTGGCTACGAGCAGTACTTC. It is translated as CASTGTSGRSGYEQYF.